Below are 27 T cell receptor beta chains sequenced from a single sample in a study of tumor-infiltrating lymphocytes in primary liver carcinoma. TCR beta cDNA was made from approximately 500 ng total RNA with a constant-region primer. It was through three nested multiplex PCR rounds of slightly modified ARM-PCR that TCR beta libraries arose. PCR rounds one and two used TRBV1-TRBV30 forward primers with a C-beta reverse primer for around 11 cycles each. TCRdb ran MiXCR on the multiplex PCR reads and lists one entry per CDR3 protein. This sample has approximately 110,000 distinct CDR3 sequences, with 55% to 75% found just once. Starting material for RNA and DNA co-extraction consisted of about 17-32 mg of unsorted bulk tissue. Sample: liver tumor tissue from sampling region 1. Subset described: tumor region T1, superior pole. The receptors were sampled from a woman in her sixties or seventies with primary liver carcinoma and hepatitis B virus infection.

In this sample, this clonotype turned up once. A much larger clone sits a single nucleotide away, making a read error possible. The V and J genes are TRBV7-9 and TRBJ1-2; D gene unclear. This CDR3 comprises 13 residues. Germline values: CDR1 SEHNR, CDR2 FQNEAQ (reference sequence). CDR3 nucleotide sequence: TGTGTCAGCAGCTTAGAGTCCGCAGGAGGCTACACCTTC. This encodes CVSSLESAGGYTF.

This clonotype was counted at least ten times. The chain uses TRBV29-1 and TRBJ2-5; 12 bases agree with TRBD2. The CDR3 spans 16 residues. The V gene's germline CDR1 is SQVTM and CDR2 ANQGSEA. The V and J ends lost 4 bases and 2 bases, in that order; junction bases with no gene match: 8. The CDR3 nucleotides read TGCAGCGTTGCTAGCGGGAGGGCCTCACGGCAAGAGACCCAGTACTTC. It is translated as CSVASGRASRQETQYF.

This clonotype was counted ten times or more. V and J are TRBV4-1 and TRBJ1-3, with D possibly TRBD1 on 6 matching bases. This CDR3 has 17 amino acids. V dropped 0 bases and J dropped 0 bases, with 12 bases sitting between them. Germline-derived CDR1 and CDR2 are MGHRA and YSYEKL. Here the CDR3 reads CASSQDPGTSSGNTIYF. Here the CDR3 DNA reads TGCGCCAGCAGCCAAGACCCCGGGACATCCTCTGGAAACACCATATATTTT.

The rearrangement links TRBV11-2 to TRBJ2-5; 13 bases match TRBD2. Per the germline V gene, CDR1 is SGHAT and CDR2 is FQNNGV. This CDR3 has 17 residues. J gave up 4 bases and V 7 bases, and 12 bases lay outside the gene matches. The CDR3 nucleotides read TGTGCCAGCAATCCGGGATTGGGACTAGCGGGACGAGAGACCCAGTACTTC. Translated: CASNPGLGLAGRETQYF.

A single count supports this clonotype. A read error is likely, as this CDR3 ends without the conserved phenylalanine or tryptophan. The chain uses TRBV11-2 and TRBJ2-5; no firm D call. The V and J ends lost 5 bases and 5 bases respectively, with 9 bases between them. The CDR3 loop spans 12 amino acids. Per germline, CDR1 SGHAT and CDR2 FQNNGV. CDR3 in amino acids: CASSPIAETQYL. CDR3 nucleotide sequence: TGTGCCAGCAGCCCAATCGCGGAGACCCAGTACCTC.

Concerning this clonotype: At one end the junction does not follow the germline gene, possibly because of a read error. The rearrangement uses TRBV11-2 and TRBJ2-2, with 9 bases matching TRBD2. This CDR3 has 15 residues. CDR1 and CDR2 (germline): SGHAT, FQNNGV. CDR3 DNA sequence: TGTACCAGCAGCAGGACTAGCGATGGCAGGTGGGAGCTGTTTTTT. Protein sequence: CTSSRTSDGRWELFF.

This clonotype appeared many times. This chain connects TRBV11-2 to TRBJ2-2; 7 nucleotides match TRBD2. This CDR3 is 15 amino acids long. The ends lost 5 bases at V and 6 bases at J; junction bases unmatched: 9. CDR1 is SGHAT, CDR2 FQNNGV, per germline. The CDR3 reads CASSPLRLASGELFF. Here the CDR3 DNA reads TGTGCCAGCAGCCCCCTCCGACTAGCTTCCGGGGAGCTGTTTTTT.

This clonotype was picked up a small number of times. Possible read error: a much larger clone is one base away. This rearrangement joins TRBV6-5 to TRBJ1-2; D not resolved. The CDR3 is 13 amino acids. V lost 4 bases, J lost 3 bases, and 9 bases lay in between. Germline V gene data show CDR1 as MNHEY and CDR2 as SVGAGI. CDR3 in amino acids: CASSSSHDYGYTF. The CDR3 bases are TGTGCCAGCAGTTCATCGCATGACTATGGCTACACCTTC.

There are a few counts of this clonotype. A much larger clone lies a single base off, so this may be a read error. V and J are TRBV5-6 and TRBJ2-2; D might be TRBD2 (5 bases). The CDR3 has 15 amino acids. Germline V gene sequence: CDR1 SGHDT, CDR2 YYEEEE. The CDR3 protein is CASSSGDRATGELLF. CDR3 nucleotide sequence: TGTGCCAGCAGCTCCGGGGATCGGGCCACCGGGGAGCTGCTTTTT. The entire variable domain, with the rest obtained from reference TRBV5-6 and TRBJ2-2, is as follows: DAGVTQSPTHLIKTRGQQVTLRCSPKSGHDTVSWYQQALGQGPQFIFQYYEEEERQRGNFPDRFSGHQFPNYSSELNVNALLLGDSALYLCASSSGDRATGELLFGEGSRLTVL.

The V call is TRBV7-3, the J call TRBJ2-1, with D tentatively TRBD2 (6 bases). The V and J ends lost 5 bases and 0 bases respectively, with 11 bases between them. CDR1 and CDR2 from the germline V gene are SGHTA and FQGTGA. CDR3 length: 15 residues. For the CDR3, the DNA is TGTGCCAGCAGCGGCGGGACGCCCTCCTACAATGAGCAGTTCTTC. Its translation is CASSGGTPSYNEQFF.

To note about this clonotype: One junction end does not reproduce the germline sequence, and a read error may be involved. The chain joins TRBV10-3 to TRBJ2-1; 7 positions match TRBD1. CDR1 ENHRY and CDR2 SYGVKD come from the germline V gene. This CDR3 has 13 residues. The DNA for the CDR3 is TGTGGCATCAGAACCCGACAGGGAAATGAGCAGTTCTTC. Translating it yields CGIRTRQGNEQFF.

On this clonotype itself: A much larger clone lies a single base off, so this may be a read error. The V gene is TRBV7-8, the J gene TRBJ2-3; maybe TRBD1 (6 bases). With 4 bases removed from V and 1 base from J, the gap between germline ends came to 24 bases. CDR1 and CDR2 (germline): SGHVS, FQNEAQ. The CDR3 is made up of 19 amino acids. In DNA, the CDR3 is TGTGCCAGCAGCTCCCACAGGGAACAAATTGTTCGGGGCACAGATACGCAGTATTTT. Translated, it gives CASSSHREQIVRGTDTQYF.

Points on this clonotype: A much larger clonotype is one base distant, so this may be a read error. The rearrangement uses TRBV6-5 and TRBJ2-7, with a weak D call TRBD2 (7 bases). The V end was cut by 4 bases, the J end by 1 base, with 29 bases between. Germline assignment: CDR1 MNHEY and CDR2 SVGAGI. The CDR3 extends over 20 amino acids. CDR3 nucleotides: TGTGCCAGCAGTTCCCGGAGAGTGAAGGGGGTTAACGGGGGGTCCTACGAGCAGTACTTC. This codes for CASSSRRVKGVNGGSYEQYF.

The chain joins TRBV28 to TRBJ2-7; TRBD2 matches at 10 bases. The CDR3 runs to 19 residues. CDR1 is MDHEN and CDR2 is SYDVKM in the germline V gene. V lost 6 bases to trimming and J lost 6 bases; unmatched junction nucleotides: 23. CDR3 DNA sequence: TGTGCCAGCAGGTCTCAGGGGTCGGCTAGCGGGAGACGCCCCTGCGAGCAGTACTTC. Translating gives CASRSQGSASGRRPCEQYF. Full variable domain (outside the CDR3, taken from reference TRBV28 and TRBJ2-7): DVKVTQSSRYLVKRTGEKVFLECVQDMDHENMFWYRQDPGLGLRLIYFSYDVKMKEKGDIPEGYSVSREKKERFSLILESASTNQTSMYLCASRSQGSASGRRPCEQYFGPGTRLTVT.

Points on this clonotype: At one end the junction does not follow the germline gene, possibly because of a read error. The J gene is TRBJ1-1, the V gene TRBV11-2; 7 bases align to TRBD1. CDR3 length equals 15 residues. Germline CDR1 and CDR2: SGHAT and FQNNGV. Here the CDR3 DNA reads TGTGCCTGCAGCTTAACGGCAGGGGGAGGAACTGAAGCTTTCTTT. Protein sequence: CACSLTAGGGTEAFF.

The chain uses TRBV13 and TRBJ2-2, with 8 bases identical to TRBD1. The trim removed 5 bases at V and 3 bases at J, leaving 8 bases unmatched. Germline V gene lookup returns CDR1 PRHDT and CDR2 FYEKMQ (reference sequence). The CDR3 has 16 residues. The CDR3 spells CASSRWTGIDTGELFF. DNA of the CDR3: TGTGCCAGCAGCCGATGGACAGGGATCGACACCGGGGAGCTGTTTTTT.

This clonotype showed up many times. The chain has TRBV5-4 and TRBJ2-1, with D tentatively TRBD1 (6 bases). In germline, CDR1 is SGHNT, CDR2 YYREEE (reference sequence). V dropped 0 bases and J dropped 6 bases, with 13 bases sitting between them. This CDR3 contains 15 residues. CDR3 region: CASSLDLFRGNEQFF. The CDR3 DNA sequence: TGTGCCAGCAGCTTGGACTTGTTCAGGGGCAATGAGCAGTTCTTC.

CDR3 DNA sequence: TGTGCCACGGGTCCCCCCGGGGAGACCCAGTACTTC. Translated: CATGPPGETQYF. The rearrangement links TRBV10-3 to TRBJ2-5, with D hard to call. Trimming left V 10 bases short and J 5 bases short, with 14 bases between. The CDR3 runs 12 residues. Germline-derived CDR1 and CDR2 are ENHRY and SYGVKD.

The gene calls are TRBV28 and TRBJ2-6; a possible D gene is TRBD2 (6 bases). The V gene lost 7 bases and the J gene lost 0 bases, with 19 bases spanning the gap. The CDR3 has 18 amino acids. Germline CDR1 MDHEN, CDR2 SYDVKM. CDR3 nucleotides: TGTGCCAGCATAAGAGGACGGGGGTTAAACTCTGGGGCCAACGTCCTGACTTTC. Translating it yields CASIRGRGLNSGANVLTF. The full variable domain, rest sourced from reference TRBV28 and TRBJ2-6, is DVKVTQSSRYLVKRTGEKVFLECVQDMDHENMFWYRQDPGLGLRLIYFSYDVKMKEKGDIPEGYSVSREKKERFSLILESASTNQTSMYLCASIRGRGLNSGANVLTFGAGSRLTVL.

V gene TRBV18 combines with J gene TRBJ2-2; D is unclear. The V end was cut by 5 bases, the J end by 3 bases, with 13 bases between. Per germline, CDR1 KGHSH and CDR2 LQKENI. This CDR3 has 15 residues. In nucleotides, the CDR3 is TGTGCCAGCTCATTATGGGTGCCGGACACCGGGGAGCTGTTTTTT. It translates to CASSLWVPDTGELFF.

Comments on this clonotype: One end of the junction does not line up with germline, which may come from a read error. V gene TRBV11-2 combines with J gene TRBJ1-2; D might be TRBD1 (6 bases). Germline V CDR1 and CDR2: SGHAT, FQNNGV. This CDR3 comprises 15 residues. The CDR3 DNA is TGTGCAAGCAGCTTAACAATACAGGGAGATGGTGGTAACACCTTC. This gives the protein CASSLTIQGDGGNTF. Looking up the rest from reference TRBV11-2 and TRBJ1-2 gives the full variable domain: EAGVAQSPRYKIIEKRQSVAFWCNPISGHATLYWYQQILGQGPKLLIQFQNNGVVDDSQLPKDRFSAERLKGVDSTLKIQPAKLEDSAVYLCASSLTIQGDGGNTFGSGTRLTVV.

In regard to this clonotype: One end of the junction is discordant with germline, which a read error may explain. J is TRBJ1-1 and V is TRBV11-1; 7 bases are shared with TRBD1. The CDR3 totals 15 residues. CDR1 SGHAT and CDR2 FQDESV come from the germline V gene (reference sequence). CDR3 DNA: TGCGCCAACAGCTTTTTTGGGACAGCGAACACTGAAGCTTTCTTT. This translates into CANSFFGTANTEAFF.

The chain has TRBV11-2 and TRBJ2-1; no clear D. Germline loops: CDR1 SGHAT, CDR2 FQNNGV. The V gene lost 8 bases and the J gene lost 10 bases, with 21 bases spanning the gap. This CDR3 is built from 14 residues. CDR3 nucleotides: TGTGCCAGCGGTCCGGTCTTGAGGTATAGGGAGCAGTTCTTC. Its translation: CASGPVLRYREQFF.

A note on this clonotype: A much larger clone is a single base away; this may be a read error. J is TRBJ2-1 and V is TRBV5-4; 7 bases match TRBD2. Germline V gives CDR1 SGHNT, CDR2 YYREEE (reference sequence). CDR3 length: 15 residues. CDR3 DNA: TGTACCAGCAGCTCCGAGCTAGCGGAGTACAATGAGCAGTTCTTC. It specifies CTSSSELAEYNEQFF.

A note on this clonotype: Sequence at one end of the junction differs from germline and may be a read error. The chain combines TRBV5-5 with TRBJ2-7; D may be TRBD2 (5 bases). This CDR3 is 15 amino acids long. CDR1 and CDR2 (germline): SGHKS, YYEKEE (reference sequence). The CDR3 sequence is CVSSLVRSGDYEQYF. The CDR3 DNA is TGTGTCAGCAGCTTAGTACGTTCCGGGGACTACGAGCAGTACTTC.

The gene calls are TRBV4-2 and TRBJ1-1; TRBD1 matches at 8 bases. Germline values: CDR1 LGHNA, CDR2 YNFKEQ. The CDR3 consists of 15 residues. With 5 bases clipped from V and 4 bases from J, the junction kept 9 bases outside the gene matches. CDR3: CASSSLDRETTEAFF. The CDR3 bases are TGTGCCAGCAGCTCCCTGGACAGGGAAACCACTGAAGCTTTCTTT.

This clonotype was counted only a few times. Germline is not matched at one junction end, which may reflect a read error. DNA of the CDR3: TGTGCCAGCAAGGAGATCTACAAGCAGTACTTC. Translating it yields CASKEIYKQYF. The genes are TRBV6-6 and TRBJ2-7; D is ambiguous. Germline CDR1 is MNHNY and CDR2 is SVGAGI (reference sequence). This CDR3 is 11 amino acids long.